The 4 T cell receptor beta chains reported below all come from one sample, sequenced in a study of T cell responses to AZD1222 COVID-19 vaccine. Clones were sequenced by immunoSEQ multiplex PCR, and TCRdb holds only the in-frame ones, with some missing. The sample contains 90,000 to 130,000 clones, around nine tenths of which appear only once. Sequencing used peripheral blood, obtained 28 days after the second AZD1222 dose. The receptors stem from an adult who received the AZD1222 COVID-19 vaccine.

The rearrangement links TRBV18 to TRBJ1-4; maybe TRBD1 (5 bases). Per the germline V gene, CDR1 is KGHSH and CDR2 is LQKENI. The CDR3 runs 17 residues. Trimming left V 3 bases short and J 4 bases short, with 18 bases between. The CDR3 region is CASSPAQRIGGNEKLFF. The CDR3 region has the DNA TGTGCCAGCTCACCCGCACAGAGGATTGGGGGTAATGAAAAACTGTTTTTT.

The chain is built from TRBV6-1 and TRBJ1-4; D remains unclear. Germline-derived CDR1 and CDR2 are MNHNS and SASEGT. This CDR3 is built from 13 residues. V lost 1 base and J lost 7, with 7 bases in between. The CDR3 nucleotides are TGTGCCAGCAGTGAAGAAAGGAGTGAAAAACTGTTTTTT. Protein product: CASSEERSEKLFF.

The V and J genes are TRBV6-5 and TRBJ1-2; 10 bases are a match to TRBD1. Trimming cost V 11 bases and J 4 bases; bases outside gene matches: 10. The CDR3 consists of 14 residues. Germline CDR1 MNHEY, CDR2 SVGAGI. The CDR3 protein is CAGVIGQGGYGYTF. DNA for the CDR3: TGTGCCGGCGTGATTGGACAGGGGGGCTATGGCTACACCTTC.

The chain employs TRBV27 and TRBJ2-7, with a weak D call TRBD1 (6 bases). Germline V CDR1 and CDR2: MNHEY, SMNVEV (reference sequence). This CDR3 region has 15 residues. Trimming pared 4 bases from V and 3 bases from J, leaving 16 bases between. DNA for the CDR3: TGTGCCAGCAGTTCCCTCGGTGCAGGGGACTACGAGCAGTACTTC. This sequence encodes CASSSLGAGDYEQYF.